These 14 T cell receptor beta chains were sequenced from one sample in a study of T-cell memory formation after mild COVID-19 (dated by TCRdb to the early 2020s). The library was built by means of 5' RACE. Sequenced using an Illumina NovaSeq 6000. TCRdb cleaned the public reads at Q25 with fastp, built clones with MiXCR and kept in-frame beta chains. Identical CDR3 protein sequences are pooled into one entry, listed with their most common genes and DNA. The sample has over 300,000 distinct CDR3 sequences on record, 20% to 25% of them singletons. 21% of the sample rests with the top ten. Sequencing used PBMCs or a T cell subset sorted from them (not recorded which). The receptors shown here come from a man aged 18 to 29 who had mild COVID-19 (a few samples of this study predate the infection). The sample titles of this study are shuffled in the database, so cell type and time point are left out; the donor was told from shared clones.

CDR3 loop: CASSHGTGPYEQYF. CDR3 bases: TGTGCCAGCAGTCACGGGACAGGGCCGTACGAGCAGTACTTC. The V call is TRBV6-5, the J call TRBJ2-7, with 9 bases identical to TRBD1. Germline CDR1 and CDR2: MNHEY and SVGAGI. There are 14 residues in the CDR3. With V trimmed by 5 bases and J by 4 bases, 6 bases remained unmatched.

The chain is built from TRBV11-2 and TRBJ2-7; D could derive from TRBD1 or TRBD2 (5 bases each). This CDR3 has 13 residues. Trimming left V 2 bases short and J 6 bases short, with 11 bases between. Germline V gene lookup returns CDR1 SGHAT and CDR2 FQNNGV. The CDR3 DNA reads as TGTGCCAGCAGCTTAAATGAGGGACCCGAGCAGTACGTC. Residues: CASSLNEGPEQYV.

There are a few counts of this clonotype. V and J are TRBV10-3 and TRBJ2-3; D remains unclear. The V end was cut by 4 bases, the J end by 2 bases, with 10 bases between. The CDR3 length is 14 residues. Looked up from germline, CDR1 is ENHRY and CDR2 is SYGVKD. CDR3 amino acids: CAISGSRNTDTQYF. For the CDR3, the DNA is TGTGCCATCAGTGGGAGCCGAAACACAGATACGCAGTATTTT.

The genes are TRBV7-2 and TRBJ2-3, with D possibly matching TRBD1 (6 bases). The germline V gene encodes CDR1 SGHTA and CDR2 FQGNSA. The ends were cut back, 8 bases at V and 1 base at J, with 10 bases in the middle. CDR3 size: 13 residues. This CDR3 is CASGQRRTDTQYF. The DNA of the CDR3 is TGTGCCAGCGGACAGAGACGCACAGATACGCAGTATTTT.

The sample holds a few counts of this clonotype. The CDR3 is CSARDLNGQGDSPLHF. For the CDR3, the DNA is TGCAGTGCTAGAGATTTGAACGGCCAGGGGGATTCACCCCTCCACTTT. The chain links TRBV20-1 to TRBJ1-6; 7 positions agree with TRBD1. The CDR3 length is 16 residues. Per the germline V gene, CDR1 is DFQATT and CDR2 is SNEGSKA (reference sequence). After removal of 0 bases from V and 8 bases from J, the junction contained 10 bases not matched to a gene.

The gene calls are TRBV29-1 and TRBJ1-1; D is ambiguous. This CDR3 is built from 12 residues. V lost 6 bases and J 0 bases, leaving 8 bases between the germline ends. The germline V gene encodes CDR1 SQVTM and CDR2 ANQGSEA. CDR3 region: CSVWAVNTEAFF. In nucleotides, the CDR3 is TGCAGCGTGTGGGCGGTGAACACTGAAGCTTTCTTT.

This clonotype was found a few times. The gene calls are TRBV12-3 or TRBV12-4 and TRBJ2-2; tentative D call: TRBD1 (5 bases). This CDR3 comprises 14 residues. The V and J ends lost 6 bases and 3 bases respectively, with 11 bases between them. The CDR3 DNA reads TGTGCCAGCAGCCTCCAGGGTTACACCGGGGAGCTGTTTTTT. It translates to CASSLQGYTGELFF.

This rearrangement joins TRBV7-9 to TRBJ2-5; 14 bases line up with TRBD2. This CDR3 spans 18 amino acids. V shed 3 bases and J 2 bases; nucleotides not matched to a gene: 8. The V gene's germline CDR1 is SEHNR and CDR2 FQNEAQ (reference sequence). CDR3 sequence: CASSFLTSGGAWQETQYF. In nucleotides, the CDR3 is TGTGCCAGCAGCTTCCTGACTAGCGGGGGGGCTTGGCAAGAGACCCAGTACTTC.

The table lists this clonotype with a few counts. J is TRBJ1-2 and V is TRBV6-6, with D unclear. The CDR3 length is 15 residues. Trimming pared 0 bases from V and 4 bases from J, leaving 12 bases between. Germline CDR1 MNHNY, CDR2 SVGAGI (reference sequence). Written as DNA, the CDR3 is TGTGCCAGCAGTTACTCGAGTGGCAGTCCCTATGGCTACACCTTC. It is translated as CASSYSSGSPYGYTF.

The chain recombines TRBV6-5 with TRBJ2-3; D uncertain. Germline loops: CDR1 MNHEY, CDR2 SVGAGI. This CDR3 is built from 12 residues. Trimming removed 6 bases at V and 6 bases at J, with 10 bases between. CDR3 nucleotide sequence: TGTGCCAGCAGACTGACGTCTGATACGCAGTATTTT. Protein product: CASRLTSDTQYF.

The chain combines TRBV5-5 with TRBJ2-1, with TRBD2 identical over 8 bases. The junction had 13 bases not matched to a gene; V was cut back by 1 base and J by 13 bases. CDR1 and CDR2 (germline): SGHKS, YYEKEE (reference sequence). CDR3 length: 15 residues. The CDR3 DNA is TGTGCCAGCAGCTTGATCCTGGCGGGGGGCGCGACACAGTTCTTC. Protein: CASSLILAGGATQFF.

A few counts support this clonotype. The J gene is TRBJ2-1, the V gene TRBV24-1, with 11 positions matching TRBD2. J lost 7 bases, V lost 12 bases, and 10 bases had no gene match. CDR3 length: 14 residues. CDR1 is KGHDR and CDR2 is SFDVKD in the germline V gene. CDR3 amino acids: CAVGLAGGQNEQFF. The CDR3 DNA reads as TGTGCCGTAGGATTAGCGGGGGGGCAGAATGAGCAGTTCTTC.

The rearrangement joins TRBV11-2 to TRBJ1-4; possible D gene TRBD1, 6 bases. Germline loops: CDR1 SGHAT, CDR2 FQNNGV. The CDR3 runs 12 residues. The ends were cut back, 5 bases at V and 8 bases at J, with 9 bases in the middle. The CDR3, as DNA: TGTGCCAGCAGCCGGGGGCCCGAAAAACTGTTTTTT. This sequence encodes CASSRGPEKLFF.

The chain employs TRBV28 and TRBJ1-2; D is unresolved. Germline lookup yields CDR1 MDHEN and CDR2 SYDVKM. The V and J ends lost 6 bases and 0 bases respectively, with 8 bases between them. The length of the CDR3 is 13 residues. The CDR3 spells CASSRIANYGYTF. The CDR3, as DNA: TGTGCCAGCAGCAGAATAGCTAACTATGGCTACACCTTC.